The next 8 T cell receptor beta chains were all read from a single sample in a study of blood T cell repertoires in COVID-19. The protocol was immunoSEQ multiplex PCR, while the TCRdb copy is restricted to in-frame clones and leaves out a portion. Of approximately 60,000 clones listed, 65% to 85% are singletons. The material sequenced was peripheral blood. The source of these receptors is a man aged 60 to 69 with acute or convalescent COVID-19.

The chain couples TRBV24-1 to TRBJ2-3; 8 bases match TRBD1. Germline trimming cut 5 bases from V and 1 base from J; bases unmatched to any gene: 4. CDR1 and CDR2 from the germline V gene are KGHDR and SFDVKD. This CDR3 contains 15 residues. The CDR3: CATSGTTGGTDTQYF. CDR3 DNA: TGTGCCACCAGTGGCACGACAGGGGGCACAGATACGCAGTATTTT.

J is TRBJ1-5 and V is TRBV6-6, with D uncertain. This CDR3 spans 13 amino acids. The germline V gene encodes CDR1 MNHNY and CDR2 SVGAGI (reference sequence). V shed 6 bases and J shed 0 bases, with 6 bases lying between them. The CDR3 sequence is CASSPSSNQPQHF. The CDR3 region has the DNA TGTGCCAGCAGCCCCAGTAGCAATCAGCCCCAGCATTTT.

This clone has only one observation. This sequence joins TRBV7-6 and TRBJ1-4; tentatively, D is TRBD1 (6 bases). The CDR3 is 16 residues long. The V gene lost 2 bases and the J gene lost 8 bases, with 18 bases spanning the gap. Per the germline V gene, CDR1 is SGHVS and CDR2 is FNYEAQ. The CDR3 loop is CASSLRLGGQGEKLFF. The CDR3 DNA is TGTGCCAGCAGCTTAAGACTCGGGGGGCAGGGAGAAAAACTGTTTTTT.

This sequence joins TRBV4-1 and TRBJ1-2; TRBD1 might be the D (5 bases). The CDR3 is 17 amino acids. Trimming shortened V by 4 bases and J by 4 bases, and 22 bases separated the two germline ends. Germline V gene sequence: CDR1 MGHRA, CDR2 YSYEKL. The DNA for the CDR3 is TGCGCCAGCAGCCCCGGGAGGGGCAGGGACGGAAGCTATGGCTACACCTTC. It specifies CASSPGRGRDGSYGYTF.

This clone was picked up one time. The chain uses TRBV7-2 and TRBJ1-4, with 11 bases matching TRBD1. V was clipped by 5 bases and J by 8 bases; unmatched bases: 4. Germline V gene lookup returns CDR1 SGHTA and CDR2 FQGNSA. The CDR3 loop spans 14 amino acids. The DNA of the CDR3 is TGTGCCAGCAGCCTCTGGACAGGGGGCGAAAAACTGTTTTTT. Its translation is CASSLWTGGEKLFF.

V and J are TRBV7-3 and TRBJ2-3, with a possible D match to TRBD1 (6 bases). The germline V gene encodes CDR1 SGHTA and CDR2 FQGTGA. The ends were cut back, 5 bases at V and 5 bases at J, with 14 bases in the middle. The CDR3 spans 14 residues. CDR3 sequence (DNA): TGTGCCAGCAGCGTCGGACAGTGGGGAGATACGCAGTATTTT. Translated, it gives CASSVGQWGDTQYF.

The rearrangement links TRBV10-3 to TRBJ1-1; no reliable D call. Trimming took 8 bases from V and 4 from J, leaving 17 bases between them. Germline assignment: CDR1 ENHRY and CDR2 SYGVKD. This CDR3 comprises 14 residues. This CDR3 reads CAIRESGGFTEAFF. CDR3 DNA sequence: TGTGCCATCCGGGAGAGTGGAGGATTCACTGAAGCTTTCTTT.

The chain links TRBV11-2 to TRBJ1-5; D perhaps matches TRBD1 (5 bases). Germline assignment: CDR1 SGHAT and CDR2 FQNNGV. Trimming removed 4 bases at V and 5 bases at J, with 9 bases between. The CDR3 length is 13 residues. CDR3 DNA sequence: TGTGCCAGCAGCTCGCAACAGGATCAGCCCCAGCATTTT. Translated, it gives CASSSQQDQPQHF.